The T cell receptor beta chain under discussion was sequenced for a study of T cell repertoires in cytomegalovirus infection. Study-level findings and limits: HLA-C-restricted CMV clonotypes gave the most frequent clonotype in two of eight donors. Of the TCR beta families, the public ones yielded a cumulative frequency that identified carriers of CMV plus the relevant HLA.

With 1 base removed from V and 1 base from J, the gap between germline ends came to 13 bases. Germline V CDR1 and CDR2: SGHTA, FQGNSA. This CDR3 is 16 amino acids long. Of note for this clonotype: Its antigen is not known.

MiXCR was run by TCRdb on the reads, yielding one entry per CDR3 protein. Of some 700,000 distinct CDR3 sequences listed, approximately 40% are singletons. The clonotype comes from a human donor in good health (CMV status not recorded). Some clones in this sample may be carry-over from other donors' samples. The chain carries TRBV7-2 and TRBJ1-1, with D perhaps TRBD1 (6 bases). Material: PBMCs. This CDR3 is CASSLVGGGGNTEAFF. The CDR3, as DNA: TGTGCCAGCAGCTTAGTGGGAGGGGGAGGGAACACTGAAGCTTTCTTT.